One and the same sample provided the 3 T cell receptor beta chains below, sequenced in a study of T cell responses to AZD1222 COVID-19 vaccine (dated by TCRdb to the early 2020s). Library generation was performed with the immunoSEQ multiplex PCR assay. TCRdb's version of the immuneACCESS table is confined to in-frame rearrangements and falls short of the full clone set. An unresolved V gene accounts for under half of the shortfall where checked; the remainder is of unknown origin. This sample comprises 120,000 or so clones, 89% of them detected only once. Approximately 1.5% of the sample belongs to the ten largest clones. The time point label for this specimen denotes: baseline before first vaccination. Sample: peripheral blood, taken on day 0 of AZD1222 vaccination. These receptor sequences come from an adult in good health.

The chain combines TRBV4-1 with TRBJ2-7; D not resolved. This CDR3 has 15 residues. Germline V gene sequence: CDR1 MGHRA, CDR2 YSYEKL. V lost 6 bases, J lost 0 bases, and 15 bases lay in between. The CDR3 DNA reads as TGCGCCAGCAGACCCGCCCACTTGGGCTCCTACGAGCAGTACTTC. Translating gives CASRPAHLGSYEQYF.

The chain carries TRBV9 and TRBJ1-6; 9 bases agree with TRBD1. Germline V gene sequence: CDR1 SGDLS, CDR2 YYNGEE. The CDR3 has 15 residues. With 4 bases clipped from V and 10 bases from J, the junction kept 9 bases outside the gene matches. CDR3 residues: CASSLWTGENSPLHF. Here the CDR3 DNA reads TGTGCCAGCAGCCTGTGGACAGGGGAGAACTCACCCCTCCACTTT.

The chain combines TRBV28 with TRBJ1-5, with TRBD1 matching 8 bases. Trimming took 3 bases from V and 4 from J; bases not matched to a gene: 5. The CDR3 spans 15 residues. CDR1 is MDHEN and CDR2 is SYDVKM in the germline V gene. This chain's CDR3 is CASSLGDRPNQPQHF. CDR3 coding DNA: TGTGCCAGCAGTTTGGGGGACAGGCCTAATCAGCCCCAGCATTTT.